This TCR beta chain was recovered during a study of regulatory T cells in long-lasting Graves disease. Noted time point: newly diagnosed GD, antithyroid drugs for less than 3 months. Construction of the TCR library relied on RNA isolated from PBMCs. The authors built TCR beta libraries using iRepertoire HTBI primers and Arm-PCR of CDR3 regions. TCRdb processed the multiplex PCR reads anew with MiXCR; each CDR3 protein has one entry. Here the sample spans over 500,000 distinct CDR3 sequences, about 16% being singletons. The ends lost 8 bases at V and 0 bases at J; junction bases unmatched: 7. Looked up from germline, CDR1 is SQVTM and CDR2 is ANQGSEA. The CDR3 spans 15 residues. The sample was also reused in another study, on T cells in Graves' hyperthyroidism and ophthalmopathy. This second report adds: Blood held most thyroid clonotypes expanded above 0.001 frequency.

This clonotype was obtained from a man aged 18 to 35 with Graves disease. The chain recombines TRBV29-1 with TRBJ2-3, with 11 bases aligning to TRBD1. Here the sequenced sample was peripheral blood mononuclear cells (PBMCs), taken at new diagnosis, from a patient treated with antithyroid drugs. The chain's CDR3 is CSFGQGAISTDTQYF. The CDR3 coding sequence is TGCAGCTTTGGACAGGGGGCAATAAGCACAGATACGCAGTATTTT.